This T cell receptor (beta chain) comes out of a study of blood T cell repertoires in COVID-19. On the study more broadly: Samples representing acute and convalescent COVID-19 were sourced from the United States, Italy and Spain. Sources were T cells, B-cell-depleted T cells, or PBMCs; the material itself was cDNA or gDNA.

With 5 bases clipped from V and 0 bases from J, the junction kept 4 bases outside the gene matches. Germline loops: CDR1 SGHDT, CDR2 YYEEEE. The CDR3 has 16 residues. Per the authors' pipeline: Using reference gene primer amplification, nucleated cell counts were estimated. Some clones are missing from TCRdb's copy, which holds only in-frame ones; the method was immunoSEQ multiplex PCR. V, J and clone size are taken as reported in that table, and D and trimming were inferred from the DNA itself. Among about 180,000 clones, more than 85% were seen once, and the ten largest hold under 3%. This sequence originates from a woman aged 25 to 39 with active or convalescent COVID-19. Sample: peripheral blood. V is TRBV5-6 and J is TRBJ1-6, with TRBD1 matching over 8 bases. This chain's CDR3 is CASRRTGSSYNSPLHF. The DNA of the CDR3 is TGTGCCAGCAGAAGGACAGGGAGCTCCTATAATTCACCCCTCCACTTT.